Here is one TCR beta chain with its context. Its antigen is currently unknown. The entry originates in a study of CD8+CD57+ T cells in acquired aplastic anemia. Study-wide findings and caveats: Patients and controls shared approximately 28 CD8+ CDR3 sequences.

Genomic DNA constituted the template upon which TCR beta VDJ and CDR3 profiling was performed. TCRdb ran MiXCR on the reads and lists one entry per CDR3 protein. The table has approximately 180,000 distinct CDR3 sequences, roughly 65% seen once; the top ten hold roughly 46%. Before being chosen for sequencing, patients had shown CD8+CD57+ cell expansion by flow cytometry. Patient blood was sampled before any therapy had been received. Germline CDR1 LNHNV, CDR2 YYDKDF (reference sequence). Trimming stripped 1 base from V and 8 bases from J, with 17 bases between. The CDR3 is 15 residues long. The chain recombines TRBV15 with TRBJ1-2; D possibly corresponds to TRBD1 (5 bases). This TCR came from a human donor with aplastic anemia. Sample: sorted CD4+, CD8+, or CD8+CD57+ T cells (not recorded which) from PBMCs. In nucleotides, the CDR3 is TGTGCCACCAGCAGAGCAGAGGGAGGGACCATAGGCTACACCTTC. This gives the protein CATSRAEGGTIGYTF.